The clone carrying this TCR beta chain was observed many times. TCRdb fed the reads into MiXCR, producing one record per CDR3 protein. The repertoire has around 330,000 distinct CDR3 sequences, about a sixth of them found once; the top ten carry more than 10%. Looked up from germline, CDR1 is MDHEN and CDR2 is SYDVKM. V lost 8 bases and J 5 bases, leaving 15 bases between the germline ends. The CDR3 has 14 residues. The record originates from a study of T cell repertoires in cytomegalovirus infection. In the study overall: CMV infection plus the matching HLA type was flagged by public TCR beta signatures.

Sequences were obtained from PBMCs. This TCR derives from a human donor in good health (CMV status not recorded). Some clones in this sample may be carry-over from other donors' samples. The chain employs TRBV28 and TRBJ2-2; possible D gene TRBD2, 6 bases. The CDR3 DNA is TGTGCCAGCTACTCCGGGGGAGGTACCGGGGAGCTGTTTTTT. Its protein is CASYSGGGTGELFF.